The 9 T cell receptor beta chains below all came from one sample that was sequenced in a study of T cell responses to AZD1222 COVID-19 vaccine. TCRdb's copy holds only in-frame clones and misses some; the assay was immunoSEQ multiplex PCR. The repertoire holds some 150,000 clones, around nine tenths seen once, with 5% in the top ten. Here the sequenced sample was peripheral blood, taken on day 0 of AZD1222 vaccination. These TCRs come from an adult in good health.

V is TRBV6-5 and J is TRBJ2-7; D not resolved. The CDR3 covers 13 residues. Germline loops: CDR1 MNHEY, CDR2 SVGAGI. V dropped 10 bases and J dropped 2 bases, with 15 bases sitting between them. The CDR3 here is CAIKYTLTYEQYF. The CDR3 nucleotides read TGTGCCATCAAATACACCCTTACCTACGAGCAGTACTTC.

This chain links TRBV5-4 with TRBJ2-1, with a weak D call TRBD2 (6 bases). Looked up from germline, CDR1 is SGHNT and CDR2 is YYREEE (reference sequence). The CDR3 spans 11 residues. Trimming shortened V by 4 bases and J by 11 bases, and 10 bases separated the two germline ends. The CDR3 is CASSPGTQQFF. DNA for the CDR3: TGTGCCAGCAGCCCAGGGACTCAGCAGTTCTTC.

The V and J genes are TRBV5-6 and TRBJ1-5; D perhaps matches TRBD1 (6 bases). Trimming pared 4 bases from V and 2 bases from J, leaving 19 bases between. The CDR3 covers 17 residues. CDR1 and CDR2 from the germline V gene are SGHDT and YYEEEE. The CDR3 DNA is TGTGCCAGCAGCCGTTTAAGGGGGGCCCGGGGCAATCAGCCCCAGCATTTT. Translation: CASSRLRGARGNQPQHF.

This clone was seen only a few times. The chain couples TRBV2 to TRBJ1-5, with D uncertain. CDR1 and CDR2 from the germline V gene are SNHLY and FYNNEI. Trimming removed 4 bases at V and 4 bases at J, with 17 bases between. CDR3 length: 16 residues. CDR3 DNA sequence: TGTGCCAGCAGTGCAATAACGGGTCTGAGAAATCAGCCCCAGCATTTT. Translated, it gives CASSAITGLRNQPQHF.

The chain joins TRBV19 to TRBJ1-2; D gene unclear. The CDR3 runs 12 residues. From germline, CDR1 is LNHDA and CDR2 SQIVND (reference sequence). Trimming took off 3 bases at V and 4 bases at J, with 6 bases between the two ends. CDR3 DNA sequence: TGTGCCAGTAGTATGACCGGCTATGGCTACACCTTC. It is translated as CASSMTGYGYTF.

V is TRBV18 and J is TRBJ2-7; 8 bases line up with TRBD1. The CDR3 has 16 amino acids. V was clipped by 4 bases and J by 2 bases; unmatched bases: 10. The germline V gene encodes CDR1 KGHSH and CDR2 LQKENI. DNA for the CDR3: TGTGCCAGCTCACTCTCGACAGGGGACGGGACCTACGAGCAGTACTTC. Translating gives CASSLSTGDGTYEQYF.

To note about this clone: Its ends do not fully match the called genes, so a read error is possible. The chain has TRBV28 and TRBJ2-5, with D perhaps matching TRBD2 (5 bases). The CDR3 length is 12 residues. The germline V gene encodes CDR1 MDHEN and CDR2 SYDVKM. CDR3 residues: CASSLKRVGGHF. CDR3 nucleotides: TGTGCCAGCAGTCTAAAGAGGGTCGGCGGGCACTTC.

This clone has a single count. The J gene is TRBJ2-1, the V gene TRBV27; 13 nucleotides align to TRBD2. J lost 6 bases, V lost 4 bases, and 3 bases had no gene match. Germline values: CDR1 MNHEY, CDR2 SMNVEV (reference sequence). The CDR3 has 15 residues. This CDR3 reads CASSSWTSGSNEQFF. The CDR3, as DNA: TGTGCCAGCAGTTCGTGGACTAGCGGGAGCAATGAGCAGTTCTTC.

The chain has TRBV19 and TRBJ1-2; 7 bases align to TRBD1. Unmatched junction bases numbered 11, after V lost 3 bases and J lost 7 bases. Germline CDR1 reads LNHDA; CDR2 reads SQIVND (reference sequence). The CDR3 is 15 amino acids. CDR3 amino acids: CASSISDRELGGYTF. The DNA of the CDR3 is TGTGCCAGTAGTATTTCAGACAGGGAATTGGGTGGCTACACCTTC.